Listed below are T cell receptor beta chains from one sample, sequenced in a study of blood T cell repertoires in COVID-19. Measured with immunoSEQ multiplex PCR; TCRdb has only the in-frame clones, and not every one. The data hold 75,000 to 100,000 clones, with 87% observed a single time. Sample: peripheral blood. The source is a human donor in a cohort sampled during active COVID-19. CDR3s include the opening cysteine and the closing phenylalanine or tryptophan. Fields, in order: V gene, clone size, D gene, J gene, CDR3 protein, CDR3 DNA. D genes are given only for firm matches. The size of a clone is reported for some rows only, either as once, few or many, or as a class for expanded clones.

V: TRBV6-4
size: -
D: -
J: TRBJ2-1
CDR3: CASSDLPGPYNEQFF
DNA: TGTGCCAGCAGTGACTTGCCAGGGCCCTACAATGAGCAGTTCTTC

V: TRBV5-1
size: once
D: TRBD1
J: TRBJ2-1
CDR3: CASSYYPRDRVQGSQFF
DNA: TGCGCCAGCAGCTACTACCCCCGGGACAGGGTTCAAGGTAGCCAGTTCTTC

V: TRBV11-2
size: -
D: TRBD1
J: TRBJ1-1
CDR3: CASSPSGQRGTEAFF
DNA: TGTGCCAGCAGCCCATCGGGACAGCGGGGGACTGAAGCTTTCTTT

V: TRBV9
size: -
D: -
J: TRBJ2-2
CDR3: CASSVVNRANTGELFF
DNA: TGTGCCAGCAGCGTAGTAAACAGGGCCAACACCGGGGAGCTGTTTTTT

V: TRBV27
size: -
D: TRBD1
J: TRBJ1-5
CDR3: CASSSAGGSQPQHF
DNA: TGTGCCAGCAGCTCGGCAGGGGGCAGTCAGCCCCAGCATTTT

V: TRBV14
size: -
D: -
J: TRBJ1-1
CDR3: CASSIKTGLKLEAFF
DNA: TGTGCCAGCAGCATAAAGACAGGCCTAAAACTCGAAGCTTTCTTT

V: TRBV27
size: -
D: -
J: TRBJ2-5
CDR3: CASSRGPGKTQYF
DNA: TGTGCCAGCAGTCGGGGTCCCGGGAAGACCCAGTACTTC

V: TRBV4-3
size: -
D: -
J: TRBJ1-6
CDR3: CASSQDPVGAAGSPLHF
DNA: TGCGCCAGCAGCCAAGATCCAGTGGGGGCAGCGGGGTCACCCCTCCACTTT

V: TRBV9
size: -
D: TRBD2
J: TRBJ2-4
CDR3: CASSVGMSSGPSGNIQYF
DNA: TGTGCCAGCAGCGTAGGAATGTCTAGCGGACCATCTGGAAACATTCAGTACTTC

V: TRBV10-3
size: -
D: -
J: TRBJ2-5
CDR3: CAISETQETQYF
DNA: TGTGCCATCAGTGAGACACAAGAGACCCAGTACTTC

V: TRBV11-3
size: -
D: -
J: TRBJ2-7
CDR3: CASSPGVQGLNEQYF
DNA: TGTGCCAGCAGCCCCGGTGTGCAGGGACTCAACGAGCAGTACTTC

V: TRBV6-2/TRBV6-3
size: -
D: TRBD1
J: TRBJ1-6
CDR3: CASSYDLQRTGYNSPLHF
DNA: TGTGCCAGCAGTTACGACCTACAGAGGACAGGCTATAATTCACCCCTCCACTTT

V: TRBV5-8
size: -
D: -
J: TRBJ2-5
CDR3: CASSLDRETQYF
DNA: TGTGCCAGCAGCTTGGATCGGGAGACCCAGTACTTC

V: TRBV5-1
size: once
D: -
J: TRBJ1-1
CDR3: CASSSERVNTEAFF
DNA: TGCGCCAGCAGTTCCGAACGGGTGAACACTGAAGCTTTCTTT

V: TRBV7-9
size: -
D: TRBD1
J: TRBJ2-1
CDR3: CASSEGDSDNEQFF
DNA: TGTGCCAGCAGCGAGGGGGACAGCGACAATGAGCAGTTCTTC

V: TRBV5-1
size: -
D: -
J: TRBJ2-1
CDR3: CASSRGGNSYNEQFF
DNA: TGCGCCAGCAGTCGTGGGGGCAACTCCTACAATGAGCAGTTCTTC

V: TRBV9
size: -
D: TRBD1
J: TRBJ1-6
CDR3: CASSPAGTGNSPLHF
DNA: TGTGCCAGCAGCCCTGCCGGGACAGGAAATTCACCCCTCCACTTT

V: TRBV29-1
size: once
D: TRBD1
J: TRBJ2-7
CDR3: CSVEVLGQDPYEQYF
DNA: TGCAGCGTTGAAGTTTTGGGACAGGACCCCTACGAGCAGTACTTC

V: TRBV28
size: few
D: TRBD1
J: TRBJ1-5
CDR3: CASSSILGDRGDWNQPQHF
DNA: TGTGCCAGCAGTTCAATTTTGGGAGACAGGGGGGATTGGAATCAGCCCCAGCATTTT

V: TRBV5-6
size: -
D: -
J: TRBJ2-2
CDR3: CASGSGYTGELFF
DNA: TGTGCCAGCGGCTCGGGGTACACCGGGGAGCTGTTTTTT

V: TRBV6-5
size: -
D: TRBD1
J: TRBJ2-7
CDR3: CASSSLAGGFYEQYF
DNA: TGTGCCAGCAGTTCCCTTGCAGGGGGCTTCTACGAGCAGTACTTC

V: TRBV3-1/TRBV3-2
size: once
D: -
J: TRBJ1-5
CDR3: CASSELYSNQPQHF
DNA: TGTGCCAGCAGCGAGCTTTATAGCAATCAGCCCCAGCATTTT

V: TRBV5-1
size: -
D: TRBD1
J: TRBJ1-1
CDR3: CASSGGQGRGTEAFF
DNA: TGCGCCAGCAGCGGGGGACAGGGTAGGGGCACTGAAGCTTTCTTT

V: TRBV3-1/TRBV3-2
size: -
D: -
J: TRBJ1-1
CDR3: CASSQGAVDTEAFF
DNA: TGTGCCAGCAGCCAAGGGGCAGTGGACACTGAAGCTTTCTTT

V: TRBV18
size: -
D: TRBD1
J: TRBJ1-1
CDR3: CASSPPKTTGESGEAFF
DNA: TGTGCCAGCTCACCACCAAAGACTACAGGGGAGAGCGGTGAAGCTTTCTTT

V: TRBV11-2
size: -
D: -
J: TRBJ2-1
CDR3: CASSLGGVAGPFF
DNA: TGTGCCAGCAGCTTAGGTGGTGTGGCGGGGCCGTTCTTC

V: TRBV19
size: -
D: TRBD2
J: TRBJ2-1
CDR3: CASGSSGNAYNEQFF
DNA: TGTGCCAGTGGATCAAGCGGGAATGCCTACAATGAGCAGTTCTTC

V: TRBV27
size: -
D: TRBD2
J: TRBJ2-1
CDR3: CASSPYTSGLYNEQFF
DNA: TGTGCCAGCTCGCCTTACACTAGCGGGCTTTACAATGAGCAGTTCTTC

V: TRBV6-5
size: few
D: TRBD1
J: TRBJ1-1
CDR3: CASSYSSQGATEAFF
DNA: TGTGCCAGCAGTTACTCGAGCCAGGGGGCCACTGAAGCTTTCTTT